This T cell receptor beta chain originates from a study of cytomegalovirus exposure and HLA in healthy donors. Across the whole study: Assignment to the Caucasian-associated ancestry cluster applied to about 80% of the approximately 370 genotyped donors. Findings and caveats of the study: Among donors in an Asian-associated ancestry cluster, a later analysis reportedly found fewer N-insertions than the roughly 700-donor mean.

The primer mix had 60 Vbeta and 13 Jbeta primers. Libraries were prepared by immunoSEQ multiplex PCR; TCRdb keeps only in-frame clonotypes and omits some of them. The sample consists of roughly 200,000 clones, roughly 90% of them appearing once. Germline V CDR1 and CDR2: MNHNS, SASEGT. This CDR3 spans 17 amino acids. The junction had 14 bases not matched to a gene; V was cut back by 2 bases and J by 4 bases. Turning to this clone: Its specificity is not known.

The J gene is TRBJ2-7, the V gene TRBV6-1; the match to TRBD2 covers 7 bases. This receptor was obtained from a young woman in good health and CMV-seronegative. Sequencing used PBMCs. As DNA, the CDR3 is TGTGCCAGCAGTGAACATGGGGGGGGTGCCTTAAGTTACGAGCAGTACTTC. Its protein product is CASSEHGGGALSYEQYF.